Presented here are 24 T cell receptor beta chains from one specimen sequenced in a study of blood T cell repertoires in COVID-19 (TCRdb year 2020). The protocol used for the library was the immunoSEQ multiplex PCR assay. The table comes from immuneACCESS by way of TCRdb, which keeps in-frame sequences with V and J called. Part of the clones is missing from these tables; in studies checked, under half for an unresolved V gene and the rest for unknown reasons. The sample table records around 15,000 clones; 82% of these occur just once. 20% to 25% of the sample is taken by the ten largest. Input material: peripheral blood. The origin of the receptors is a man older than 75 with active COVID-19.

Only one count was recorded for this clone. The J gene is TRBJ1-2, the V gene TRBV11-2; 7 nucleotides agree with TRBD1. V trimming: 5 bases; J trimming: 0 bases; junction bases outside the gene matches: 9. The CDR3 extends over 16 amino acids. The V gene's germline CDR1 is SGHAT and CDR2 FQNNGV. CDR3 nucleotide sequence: TGTGCCAGCAGCCCCGGGACAGCCACCGCTAACTATGGCTACACCTTC. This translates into CASSPGTATANYGYTF.

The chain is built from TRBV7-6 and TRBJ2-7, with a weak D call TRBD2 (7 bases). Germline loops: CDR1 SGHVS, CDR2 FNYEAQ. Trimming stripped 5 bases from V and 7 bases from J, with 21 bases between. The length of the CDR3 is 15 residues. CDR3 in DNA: TGTGCCAGCAGCGATCAACAGGGAGGGATATGGGAGCAGTACTTC. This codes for CASSDQQGGIWEQYF.

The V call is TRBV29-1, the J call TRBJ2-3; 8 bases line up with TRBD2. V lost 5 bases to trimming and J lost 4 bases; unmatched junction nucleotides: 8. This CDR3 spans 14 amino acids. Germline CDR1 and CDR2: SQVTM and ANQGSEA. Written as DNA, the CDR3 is TGCAGCGTTCTGACGGGAGGGCCAGCAGATACGCAGTATTTT. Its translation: CSVLTGGPADTQYF.

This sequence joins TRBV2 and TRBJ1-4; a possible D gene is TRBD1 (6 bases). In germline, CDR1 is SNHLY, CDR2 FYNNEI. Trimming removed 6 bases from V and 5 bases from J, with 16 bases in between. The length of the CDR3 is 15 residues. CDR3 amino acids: CASSLTGATNEKLFF. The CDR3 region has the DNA TGTGCCAGCAGCCTGACAGGCGCCACGAATGAAAAACTGTTTTTT. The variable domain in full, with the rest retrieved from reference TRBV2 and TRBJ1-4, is EPEVTQTPSHQVTQMGQEVILRCVPISNHLYFYWYRQILGQKVEFLVSFYNNEISEKSEIFDDQFSVERPDGSNFTLKIRSTKLEDSAMYFCASSLTGATNEKLFFGSGTQLSVL.

The CDR3 sequence: CSVSLVPPYEQYF. The CDR3 bases are TGCAGCGTTAGTTTAGTTCCCCCCTACGAGCAGTACTTC. The V and J genes are TRBV29-1 and TRBJ2-7; the D is unclear. Germline CDR1 and CDR2: SQVTM and ANQGSEA. The CDR3 has 13 amino acids. V shed 5 bases and J shed 2 bases, with 13 bases lying between them.

The CDR3 here is CASSIIGGHGQPQHF. The CDR3 DNA reads as TGTGCCAGTAGTATAATCGGGGGGCACGGTCAGCCCCAGCATTTT. The rearrangement links TRBV19 to TRBJ1-5; D possibly corresponds to TRBD1 (6 bases). This CDR3 comprises 15 residues. Trimming took 2 bases from V and 6 from J, leaving 14 bases between them. Germline V gene sequence: CDR1 LNHDA, CDR2 SQIVND (reference sequence).

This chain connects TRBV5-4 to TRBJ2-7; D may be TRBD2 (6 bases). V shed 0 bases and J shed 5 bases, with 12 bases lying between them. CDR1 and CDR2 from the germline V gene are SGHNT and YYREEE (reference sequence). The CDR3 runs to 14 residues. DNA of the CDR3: TGTGCCAGCAGCTTGGTAGGGAGGCGCGACGAGCAGTACTTC. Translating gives CASSLVGRRDEQYF.

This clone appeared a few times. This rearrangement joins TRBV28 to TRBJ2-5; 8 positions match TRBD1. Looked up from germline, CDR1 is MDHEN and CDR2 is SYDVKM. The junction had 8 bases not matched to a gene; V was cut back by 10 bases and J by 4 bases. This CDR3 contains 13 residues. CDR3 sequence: CATSRGPGETQYF. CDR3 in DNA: TGTGCCACATCCAGGGGGCCGGGAGAGACCCAGTACTTC.

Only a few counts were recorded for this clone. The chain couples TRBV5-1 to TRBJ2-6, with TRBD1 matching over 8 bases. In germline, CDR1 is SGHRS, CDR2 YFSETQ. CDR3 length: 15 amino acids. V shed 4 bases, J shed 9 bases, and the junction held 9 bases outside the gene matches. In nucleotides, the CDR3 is TGCGCCAGCAGCAATACAGGGGGACGGGTCAACGTCCTGACTTTC. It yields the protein CASSNTGGRVNVLTF.

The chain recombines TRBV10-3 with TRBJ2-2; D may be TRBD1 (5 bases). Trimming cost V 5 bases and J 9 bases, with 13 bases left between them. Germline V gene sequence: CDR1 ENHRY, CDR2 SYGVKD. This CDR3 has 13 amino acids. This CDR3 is CAISSTGAWELFF. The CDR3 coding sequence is TGTGCCATCAGTAGTACAGGAGCCTGGGAGCTGTTTTTT.

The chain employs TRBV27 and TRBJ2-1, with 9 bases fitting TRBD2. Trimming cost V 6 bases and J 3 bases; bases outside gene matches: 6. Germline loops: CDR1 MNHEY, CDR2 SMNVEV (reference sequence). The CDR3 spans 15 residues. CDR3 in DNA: TGTGCCAGCAGCCCTAGCGGGACTAACTACAATGAGCAGTTCTTC. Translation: CASSPSGTNYNEQFF.

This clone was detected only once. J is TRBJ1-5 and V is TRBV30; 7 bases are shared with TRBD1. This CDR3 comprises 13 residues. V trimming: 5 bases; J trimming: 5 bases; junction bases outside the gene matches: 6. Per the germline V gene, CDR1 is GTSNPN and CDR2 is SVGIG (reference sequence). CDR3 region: CAWATGKDQPQHF. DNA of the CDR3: TGTGCCTGGGCGACAGGGAAGGATCAGCCCCAGCATTTT.

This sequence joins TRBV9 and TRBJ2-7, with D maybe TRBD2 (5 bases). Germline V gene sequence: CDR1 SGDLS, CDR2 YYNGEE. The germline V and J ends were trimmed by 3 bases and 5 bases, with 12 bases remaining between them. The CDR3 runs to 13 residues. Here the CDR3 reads CASSGIGLNEQYF. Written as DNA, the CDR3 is TGTGCCAGCAGCGGTATCGGACTTAACGAGCAGTACTTC. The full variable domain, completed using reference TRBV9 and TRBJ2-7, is DSGVTQTPKHLITATGQRVTLRCSPRSGDLSVYWYQQSLDQGLQFLIQYYNGEERAKGNILERFSAQQFPDLHSELNLSSLELGDSALYFCASSGIGLNEQYFGPGTRLTVT.

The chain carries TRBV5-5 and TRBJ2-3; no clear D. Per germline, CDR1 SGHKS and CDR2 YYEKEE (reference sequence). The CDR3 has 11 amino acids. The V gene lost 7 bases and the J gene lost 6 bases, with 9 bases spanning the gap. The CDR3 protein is CASLLHDTQYF. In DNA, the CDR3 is TGTGCCAGCCTACTGCATGATACGCAGTATTTT.

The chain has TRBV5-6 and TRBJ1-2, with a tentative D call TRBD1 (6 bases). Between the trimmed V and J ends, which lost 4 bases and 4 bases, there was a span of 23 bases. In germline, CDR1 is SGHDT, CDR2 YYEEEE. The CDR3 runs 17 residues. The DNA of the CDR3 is TGTGCCAGCAGCGACATGGACAGTACCAGTCTGGCCTATGGCTACACCTTC. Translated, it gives CASSDMDSTSLAYGYTF.

CDR3 amino acids: CASKNQGVRNQPQHF. Written as DNA, the CDR3 is TGTGCCAGCAAGAATCAGGGGGTACGTAATCAGCCCCAGCATTTT. The V and J genes are TRBV27 and TRBJ1-5, with 7 bases identical to TRBD1. CDR1 and CDR2 from the germline V gene are MNHEY and SMNVEV (reference sequence). This CDR3 contains 15 residues. After removal of 7 bases from V and 4 bases from J, the junction contained 10 bases not matched to a gene.

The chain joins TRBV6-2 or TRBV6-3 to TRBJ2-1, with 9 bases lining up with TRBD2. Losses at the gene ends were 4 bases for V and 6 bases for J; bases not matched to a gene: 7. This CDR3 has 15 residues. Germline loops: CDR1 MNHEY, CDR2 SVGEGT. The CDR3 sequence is CASSLLAGQFNEQFF. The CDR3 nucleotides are TGTGCCAGCAGTTTACTAGCGGGTCAGTTCAATGAGCAGTTCTTC.

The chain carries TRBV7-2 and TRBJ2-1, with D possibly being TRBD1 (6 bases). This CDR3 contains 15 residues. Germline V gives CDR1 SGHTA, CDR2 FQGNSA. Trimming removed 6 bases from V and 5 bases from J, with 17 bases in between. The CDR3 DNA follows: TGTGCCAGCAGTTTTAAATGGACAGCTAACAATGAGCAGTTCTTC. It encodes CASSFKWTANNEQFF.

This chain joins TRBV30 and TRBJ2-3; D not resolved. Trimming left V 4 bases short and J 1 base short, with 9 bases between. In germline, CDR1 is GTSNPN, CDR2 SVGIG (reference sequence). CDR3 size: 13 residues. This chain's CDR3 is CAWTMTRTDTQYF. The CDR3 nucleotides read TGTGCCTGGACAATGACTCGCACAGATACGCAGTATTTT.

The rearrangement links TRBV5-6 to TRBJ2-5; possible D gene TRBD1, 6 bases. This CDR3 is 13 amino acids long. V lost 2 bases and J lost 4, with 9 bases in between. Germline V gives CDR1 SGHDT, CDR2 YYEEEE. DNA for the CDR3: TGTGCCAGCAGCTTCGGGACATCAGAGACCCAGTACTTC. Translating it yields CASSFGTSETQYF.

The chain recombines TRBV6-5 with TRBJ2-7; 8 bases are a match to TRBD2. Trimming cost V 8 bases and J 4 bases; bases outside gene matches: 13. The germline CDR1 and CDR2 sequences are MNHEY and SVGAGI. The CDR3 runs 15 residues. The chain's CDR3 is CASDQLSGTLYEQYF. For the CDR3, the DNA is TGTGCCAGCGACCAGCTTAGCGGGACCCTTTACGAGCAGTACTTC.

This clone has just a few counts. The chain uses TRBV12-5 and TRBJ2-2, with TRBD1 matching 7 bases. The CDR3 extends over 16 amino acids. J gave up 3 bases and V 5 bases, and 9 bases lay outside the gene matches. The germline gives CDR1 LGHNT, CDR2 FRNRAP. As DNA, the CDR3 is TGTGCTAGTGGTCTGGGGACAGAAACATACACCGGGGAGCTGTTTTTT. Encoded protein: CASGLGTETYTGELFF.

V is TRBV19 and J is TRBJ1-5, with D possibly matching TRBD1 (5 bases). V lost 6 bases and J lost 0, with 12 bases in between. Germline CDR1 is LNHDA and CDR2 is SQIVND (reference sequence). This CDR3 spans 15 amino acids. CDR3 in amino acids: CASRSTAFSNQPQHF. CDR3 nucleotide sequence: TGTGCCAGTAGATCGACAGCCTTTAGCAATCAGCCCCAGCATTTT. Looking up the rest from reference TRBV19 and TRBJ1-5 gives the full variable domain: DGGITQSPKYLFRKEGQNVTLSCEQNLNHDAMYWYRQDPGQGLRLIYYSQIVNDFQKGDIAEGYSVSREKKESFPLTVTSAQKNPTAFYLCASRSTAFSNQPQHFGDGTRLSIL.

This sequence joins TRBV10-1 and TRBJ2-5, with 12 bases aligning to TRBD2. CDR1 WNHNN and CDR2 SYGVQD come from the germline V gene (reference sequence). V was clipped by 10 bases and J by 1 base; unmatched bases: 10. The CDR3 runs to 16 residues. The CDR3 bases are TGCGCCAACCCAGAACTAGCGGGAGGTATCCAAGAGACCCAGTACTTC. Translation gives CANPELAGGIQETQYF.